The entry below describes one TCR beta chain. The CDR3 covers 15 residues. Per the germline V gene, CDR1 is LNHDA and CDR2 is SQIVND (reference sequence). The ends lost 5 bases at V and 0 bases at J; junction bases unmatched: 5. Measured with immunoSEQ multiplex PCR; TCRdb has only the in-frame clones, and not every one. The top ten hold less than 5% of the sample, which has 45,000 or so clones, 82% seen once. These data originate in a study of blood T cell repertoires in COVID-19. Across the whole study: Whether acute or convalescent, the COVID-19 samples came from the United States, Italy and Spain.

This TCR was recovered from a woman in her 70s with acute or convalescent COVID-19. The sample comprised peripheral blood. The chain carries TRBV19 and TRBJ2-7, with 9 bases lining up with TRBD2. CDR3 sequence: CASSPRTSASYEQYF. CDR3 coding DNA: TGTGCCAGTAGTCCTCGGACTAGCGCCTCCTACGAGCAGTACTTC.